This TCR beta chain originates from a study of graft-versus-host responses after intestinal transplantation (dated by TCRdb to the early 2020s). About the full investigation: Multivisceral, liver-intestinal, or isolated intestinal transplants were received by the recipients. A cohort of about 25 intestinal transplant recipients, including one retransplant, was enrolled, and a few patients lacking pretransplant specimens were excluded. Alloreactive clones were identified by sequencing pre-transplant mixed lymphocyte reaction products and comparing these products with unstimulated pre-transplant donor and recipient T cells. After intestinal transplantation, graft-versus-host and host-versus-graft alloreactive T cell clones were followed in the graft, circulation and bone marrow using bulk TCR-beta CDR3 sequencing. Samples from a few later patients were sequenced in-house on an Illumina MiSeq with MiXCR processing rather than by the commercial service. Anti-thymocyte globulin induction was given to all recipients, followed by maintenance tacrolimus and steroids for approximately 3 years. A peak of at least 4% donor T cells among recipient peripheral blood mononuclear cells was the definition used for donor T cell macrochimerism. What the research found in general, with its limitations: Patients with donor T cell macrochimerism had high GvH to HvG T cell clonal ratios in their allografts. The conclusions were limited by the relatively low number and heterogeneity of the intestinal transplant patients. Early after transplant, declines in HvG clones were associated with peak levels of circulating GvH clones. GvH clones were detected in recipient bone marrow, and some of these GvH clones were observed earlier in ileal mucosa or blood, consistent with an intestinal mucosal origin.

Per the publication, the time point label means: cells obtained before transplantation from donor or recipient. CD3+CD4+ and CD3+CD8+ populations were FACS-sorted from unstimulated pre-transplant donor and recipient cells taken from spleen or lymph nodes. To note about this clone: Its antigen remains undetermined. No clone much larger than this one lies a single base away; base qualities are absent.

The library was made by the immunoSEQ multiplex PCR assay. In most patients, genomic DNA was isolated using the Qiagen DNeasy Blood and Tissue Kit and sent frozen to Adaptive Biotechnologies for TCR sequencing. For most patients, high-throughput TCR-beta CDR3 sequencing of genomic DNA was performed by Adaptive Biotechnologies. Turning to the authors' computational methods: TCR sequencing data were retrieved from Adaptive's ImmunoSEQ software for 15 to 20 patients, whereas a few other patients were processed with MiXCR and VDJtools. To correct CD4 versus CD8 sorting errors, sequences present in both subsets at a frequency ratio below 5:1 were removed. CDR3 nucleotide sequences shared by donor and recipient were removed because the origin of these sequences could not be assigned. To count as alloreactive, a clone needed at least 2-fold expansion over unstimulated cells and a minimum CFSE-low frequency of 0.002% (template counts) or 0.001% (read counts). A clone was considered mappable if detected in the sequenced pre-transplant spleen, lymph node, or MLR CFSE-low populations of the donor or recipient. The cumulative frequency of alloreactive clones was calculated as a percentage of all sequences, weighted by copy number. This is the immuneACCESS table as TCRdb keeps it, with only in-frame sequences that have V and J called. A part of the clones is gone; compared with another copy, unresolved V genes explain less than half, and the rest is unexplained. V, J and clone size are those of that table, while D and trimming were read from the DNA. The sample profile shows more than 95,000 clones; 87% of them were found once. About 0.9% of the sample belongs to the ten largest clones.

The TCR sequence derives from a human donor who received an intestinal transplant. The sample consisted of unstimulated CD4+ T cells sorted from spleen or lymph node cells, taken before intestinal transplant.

The CDR3 in this case is CASSRGLAVIPQETQYF. DNA sequence: TGCGCCAGCAGCCGGGGACTAGCGGTAATCCCTCAAGAGACCCAGTACTTC. The chain is encoded by TRBV5-1 joined to TRBJ2-5, and 11 junction bases match TRBD2. CDR1 and CDR2 are read off the germline V gene as SGHRS and YFSETQ. Trimming leaves V shorter by 4 bases and J shorter by 2 bases, with the junction holding 10 bases beyond the gene matches. Inclusive of the bounding cysteine and phenylalanine, the CDR3 is 17 residues long. The entry retains the CDR3 DNA only, 51 bases that are in frame from base 1.